A single sample is the source of the 23 T cell receptor beta chains below, sequenced in a study of cytomegalovirus exposure and HLA in healthy donors. The primer mix had 60 Vbeta and 13 Jbeta primers. TCRdb keeps only in-frame clones here, not all; method: immunoSEQ multiplex PCR. The table lists approximately 180,000 clones, about 90% of them singletons. Sequencing was performed on PBMCs. The receptors here all came from a girl in the first two years of life in good health and CMV-seronegative.

This clone was detected only once. The J gene is TRBJ1-2, the V gene TRBV7-6, with 9 bases lining up with TRBD1. V lost 2 bases to trimming and J lost 8 bases; unmatched junction nucleotides: 6. Germline assignment: CDR1 SGHVS and CDR2 FNYEAQ. This CDR3 is 14 amino acids long. CDR3 DNA: TGTGCCAGCAGCTTAAGCGGGACAGGGTGGGGCTACACCTTC. Amino acid sequence: CASSLSGTGWGYTF.

The rearrangement uses TRBV7-9 and TRBJ2-3; no clear D gene. V was pared by 3 bases and J by 2 bases, with 15 bases between. Germline V gene data show CDR1 as SEHNR and CDR2 as FQNEAQ (reference sequence). This CDR3 has 16 amino acids. This CDR3 is CASSFQRVRFTDTQYF. The CDR3 bases are TGTGCCAGCAGCTTCCAGCGAGTCCGTTTCACAGATACGCAGTATTTT.

J is TRBJ2-5 and V is TRBV19; 7 bases map to TRBD2. This CDR3 is built from 13 residues. V trimming: 8 bases; J trimming: 4 bases; junction bases outside the gene matches: 7. The germline V gene encodes CDR1 LNHDA and CDR2 SQIVND (reference sequence). Written as DNA, the CDR3 is TGTGCCAGTTATGGGGGGGAGGGAGAGACCCAGTACTTC. It yields the protein CASYGGEGETQYF.

The rearrangement joins TRBV6-8 to TRBJ1-1, with D uncertain. Germline V gene data show CDR1 as MNHGY and CDR2 as SAAAGT. This CDR3 has 17 residues. V lost 3 bases, J lost 0 bases, and 17 bases lay in between. This CDR3 is CASSYSRQDPMNTEAFF. CDR3 bases: TGTGCCAGCAGTTATTCCCGGCAGGATCCCATGAACACTGAAGCTTTCTTT.

The chain couples TRBV13 to TRBJ2-7; no reliable D call. Trimming left V 5 bases short and J 6 bases short, with 11 bases between. This CDR3 has 12 amino acids. Germline loops: CDR1 PRHDT, CDR2 FYEKMQ (reference sequence). The CDR3 spells CASSLLGSEQYF. DNA of the CDR3: TGTGCCAGCAGCCTCCTTGGTAGCGAGCAGTACTTC.

The chain is built from TRBV18 and TRBJ2-7; 8 nucleotides agree with TRBD2. J lost 2 bases, V lost 3 bases, and 9 bases had no gene match. CDR1 and CDR2 (germline): KGHSH, LQKENI. The CDR3 runs 16 residues. This CDR3 reads CASSPPGGPGAYEQYF. CDR3 bases: TGTGCCAGCTCACCGCCGGGAGGGCCGGGGGCCTACGAGCAGTACTTC.

The chain uses TRBV4-1 and TRBJ2-1; D is unresolved. The V end lost 0 bases, the J end lost 3 bases, and 3 bases lay between the germline ends. The CDR3 contains 13 residues. From germline, CDR1 is MGHRA and CDR2 YSYEKL. The CDR3 sequence is CASSQDSYNEQFF. CDR3 bases: TGCGCCAGCAGCCAAGATAGCTACAATGAGCAGTTCTTC.

This clone was seen only once. The CDR3 region is CASSFIQGYGYTF. The CDR3 region has the DNA TGTGCCAGCAGTTTTATACAGGGCTATGGCTACACCTTC. The gene calls are TRBV27 and TRBJ1-2, with a possible D match to TRBD1 (6 bases). The CDR3 loop spans 13 amino acids. V was pared by 3 bases and J by 4 bases, with 9 bases between. Germline V gene sequence: CDR1 MNHEY, CDR2 SMNVEV (reference sequence).

This sequence joins TRBV7-6 and TRBJ2-3, with TRBD2 matching over 9 bases. Trimming cost V 4 bases and J 1 base; bases outside gene matches: 6. Germline values: CDR1 SGHVS, CDR2 FNYEAQ. The CDR3 length is 16 residues. In DNA form, the CDR3 reads TGTGCCAGCAGCTACACCTTAGCGGGGGGCACAGATACGCAGTATTTT. Amino acid sequence: CASSYTLAGGTDTQYF.

The chain is built from TRBV6-6 and TRBJ2-1; 9 bases line up with TRBD2. There are 15 residues in the CDR3. The ends lost 2 bases at V and 8 bases at J; junction bases unmatched: 7. From germline, CDR1 is MNHNY and CDR2 SVGAGI (reference sequence). CDR3 coding DNA: TGTGCCAGCAGTTACGGCGGGGGGGCGGTCTATGAGCAGTTCTTC. It yields the protein CASSYGGGAVYEQFF.

V and J are TRBV2 and TRBJ2-1; D possibly corresponds to TRBD1 (6 bases). Germline V CDR1 and CDR2: SNHLY, FYNNEI. The V gene lost 11 bases and the J gene lost 4 bases, with 18 bases spanning the gap. The CDR3 contains 14 residues. For the CDR3, the DNA is TGTGCCGGCCTACAGGGTCGGGGATACAATGAGCAGTTCTTC. Its protein is CAGLQGRGYNEQFF.

Notes on this clone: Relative to the germline gene, one junction end is altered; a read error may explain this. The DNA for the CDR3 is TGTTCCAGCAGTCCCGGGACAGGGTATGGCTACACCTTC. It encodes CSSSPGTGYGYTF. The V and J genes are TRBV7-9 and TRBJ1-2, with 9 nucleotides matching TRBD1. The CDR3 sequence is 13 residues long. Germline CDR1 and CDR2: SEHNR and FQNEAQ (reference sequence).

The chain links TRBV9 to TRBJ2-2; TRBD2 aligns across 10 bases. CDR3 length: 16 residues. V gave up 4 bases and J gave up 4 bases; unmatched junction bases: 7. From germline, CDR1 is SGDLS and CDR2 YYNGEE. The CDR3 spells CASSSGLAAVTGELFF. CDR3 in DNA: TGTGCCAGCAGCTCAGGACTAGCGGCCGTCACCGGGGAGCTGTTTTTT.

The CDR3 coding sequence is TGTGCCATCAGAGAAGCGGGGGGGTACCAAGAGACCCAGTACTTC. Amino acids: CAIREAGGYQETQYF. The chain is built from TRBV10-3 and TRBJ2-5; 10 bases are a match to TRBD2. J lost 0 bases, V lost 6 bases, and 4 bases had no gene match. Looked up from germline, CDR1 is ENHRY and CDR2 is SYGVKD. The CDR3 spans 15 residues.

V is TRBV7-9 and J is TRBJ2-5; TRBD1 matches 11 bases. Looked up from germline, CDR1 is SEHNR and CDR2 is FQNEAQ (reference sequence). The junction had 11 bases not matched to a gene; V was cut back by 5 bases and J by 3 bases. This CDR3 is 17 amino acids long. CDR3 in DNA: TGTGCCAGCAGCCCGCGGACAGGGGGCATTCTGAAAGAGACCCAGTACTTC. Its translation is CASSPRTGGILKETQYF.

This chain joins TRBV27 and TRBJ2-7, with D perhaps TRBD2 (5 bases). Trimming removed 3 bases from V and 4 bases from J, with 16 bases in between. In germline, CDR1 is MNHEY, CDR2 SMNVEV (reference sequence). This CDR3 spans 15 amino acids. CDR3 nucleotide sequence: TGTGCCAGCAGTTTGGGAGTTGGAGTTAGGTACGAGCAGTACTTC. Translated, it gives CASSLGVGVRYEQYF.

CDR3 protein: CASRILAGGREQYF. The CDR3 DNA reads TGTGCCAGCAGAATCCTAGCGGGGGGGCGGGAGCAGTACTTC. The chain recombines TRBV2 with TRBJ2-7; TRBD2 aligns across 12 bases. Losses at the gene ends were 6 bases for V and 7 bases for J; bases not matched to a gene: 7. CDR1 and CDR2 (germline): SNHLY, FYNNEI. The CDR3 is 14 residues long.

The chain employs TRBV10-3 and TRBJ2-1; 7 bases match TRBD2. The CDR3 totals 12 residues. The germline gives CDR1 ENHRY, CDR2 SYGVKD. Trimming cost V 9 bases and J 7 bases; bases outside gene matches: 6. Here the CDR3 DNA reads TGTGCCATAAGGGACTACCCGAATGAGCAGTTCTTC. Protein sequence: CAIRDYPNEQFF.

The chain is built from TRBV2 and TRBJ2-3, with 7 nucleotides matching TRBD2. Trimming took 4 bases from V and 7 from J; bases not matched to a gene: 11. This CDR3 has 15 amino acids. CDR1 and CDR2 from the germline V gene are SNHLY and FYNNEI. The CDR3 loop is CASSGLAWRVYTQYF. CDR3 nucleotides: TGTGCCAGCAGTGGACTAGCCTGGCGAGTCTATACGCAGTATTTT.

The chain carries TRBV2 and TRBJ1-4, with D possibly being TRBD1 (6 bases). This CDR3 comprises 15 residues. Trimming removed 6 bases from V and 7 bases from J, with 18 bases in between. Per the germline V gene, CDR1 is SNHLY and CDR2 is FYNNEI. The CDR3 DNA reads TGTGCCAGCAGCAGAATACAGGGAGAAGGTGAAAAACTGTTTTTT. Protein: CASSRIQGEGEKLFF.

The chain couples TRBV27 to TRBJ2-1, with 8 bases aligning to TRBD2. This CDR3 region has 15 residues. The germline CDR1 and CDR2 sequences are MNHEY and SMNVEV (reference sequence). With 3 bases clipped from V and 8 bases from J, the junction kept 9 bases outside the gene matches. CDR3 region: CASSFSSGSLYEQFF. CDR3 coding DNA: TGTGCCAGCAGTTTTTCAAGCGGGAGTCTCTATGAGCAGTTCTTC.

This clone was counted once. The genes are TRBV5-1 and TRBJ1-4; the D gene is possibly TRBD1 (6 bases). The V and J ends lost 3 bases and 0 bases respectively, with 21 bases between them. The CDR3 is 19 residues long. Germline assignment: CDR1 SGHRS and CDR2 YFSETQ. CDR3 DNA: TGCGCCAGCAGCTCTGCAGACTCAGGGGAGGGGGCAACTAATGAAAAACTGTTTTTT. Translated, it gives CASSSADSGEGATNEKLFF.

This chain uses TRBV6-5 with TRBJ2-2, with D possibly being TRBD1 (6 bases). Germline-derived CDR1 and CDR2 are MNHEY and SVGAGI. The length of the CDR3 is 14 residues. V shed 6 bases and J shed 1 base, with 9 bases lying between them. The CDR3: CASSPTGNTGELFF. The CDR3 DNA is TGTGCCAGCAGCCCGACAGGGAACACCGGGGAGCTGTTTTTT.